This T cell receptor beta chain was captured in a study of response to subunit inactivated influenza vaccine. This clonotype showed up just a few times. In TCRdb, the RT-PCR reads were re-called with MiXCR into one record per CDR3 protein. The table shows roughly 670,000 distinct CDR3 sequences, with less than 15% occurring only once. V dropped 7 bases and J dropped 0 bases, with 13 bases sitting between them. Germline values: CDR1 MNHEY, CDR2 SVGEGT. The CDR3 is made up of 15 amino acids. The source material was PBMCs from blood, sampled around two weeks before vaccination. V gene TRBV6-2 or TRBV6-3 combines with J gene TRBJ2-1, with a weak D call TRBD2 (6 bases). This receptor was identified in a man aged 50-60 years who received an inactivated influenza vaccine. The CDR3 loop reads CASTTGVNSYNEQFF. CDR3 DNA: TGTGCCAGCACCACGGGAGTAAACTCCTACAATGAGCAGTTCTTC.